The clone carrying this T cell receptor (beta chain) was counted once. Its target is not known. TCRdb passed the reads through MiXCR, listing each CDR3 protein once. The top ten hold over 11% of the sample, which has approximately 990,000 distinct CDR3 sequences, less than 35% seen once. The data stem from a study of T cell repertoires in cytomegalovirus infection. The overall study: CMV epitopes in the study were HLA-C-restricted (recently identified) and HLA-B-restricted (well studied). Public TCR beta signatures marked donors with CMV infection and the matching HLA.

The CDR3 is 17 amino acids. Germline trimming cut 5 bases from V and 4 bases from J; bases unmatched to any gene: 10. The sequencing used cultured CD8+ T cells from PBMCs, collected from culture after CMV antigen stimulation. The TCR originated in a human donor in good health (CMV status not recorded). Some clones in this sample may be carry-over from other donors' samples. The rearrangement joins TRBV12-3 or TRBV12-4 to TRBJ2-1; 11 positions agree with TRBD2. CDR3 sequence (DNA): TGTGCCAGCAGTGCCCCGGGACTAGCGGTGGGGTACAATGAGCAGTTCTTC. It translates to CASSAPGLAVGYNEQFF.